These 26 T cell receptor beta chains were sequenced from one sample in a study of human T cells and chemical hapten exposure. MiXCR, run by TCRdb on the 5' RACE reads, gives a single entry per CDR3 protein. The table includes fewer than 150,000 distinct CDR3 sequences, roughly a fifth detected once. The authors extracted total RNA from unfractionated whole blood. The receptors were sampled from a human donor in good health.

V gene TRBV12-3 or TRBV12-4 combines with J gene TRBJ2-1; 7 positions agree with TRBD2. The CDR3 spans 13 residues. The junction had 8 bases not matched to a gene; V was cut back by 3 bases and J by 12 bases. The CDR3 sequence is CASSFRREQVQFF. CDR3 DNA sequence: TGTGCCAGCAGTTTTCGGCGGGAGCAGGTGCAGTTCTTC.

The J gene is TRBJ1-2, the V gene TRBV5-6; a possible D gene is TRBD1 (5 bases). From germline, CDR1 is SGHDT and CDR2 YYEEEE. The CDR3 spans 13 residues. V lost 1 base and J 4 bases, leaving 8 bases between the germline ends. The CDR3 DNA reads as TGTGCCAGCAGCTTGCGGGGACCCTATGGCTACACCTTC. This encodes CASSLRGPYGYTF.

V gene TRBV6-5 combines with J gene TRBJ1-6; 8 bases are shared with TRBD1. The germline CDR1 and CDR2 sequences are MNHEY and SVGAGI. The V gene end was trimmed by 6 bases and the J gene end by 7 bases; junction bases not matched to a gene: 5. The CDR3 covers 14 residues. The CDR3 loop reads CASRNRGFNSPLHF. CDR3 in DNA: TGTGCCAGCAGGAACAGGGGGTTCAATTCACCCCTCCACTTT.

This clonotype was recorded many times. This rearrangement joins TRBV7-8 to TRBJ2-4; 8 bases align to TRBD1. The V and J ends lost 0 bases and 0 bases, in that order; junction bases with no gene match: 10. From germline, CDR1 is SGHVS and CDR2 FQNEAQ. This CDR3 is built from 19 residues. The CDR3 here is CASSLAPGGQAVAKNIQYF. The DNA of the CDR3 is TGTGCCAGCAGCTTAGCGCCAGGGGGCCAAGCTGTAGCCAAAAACATTCAGTACTTC.

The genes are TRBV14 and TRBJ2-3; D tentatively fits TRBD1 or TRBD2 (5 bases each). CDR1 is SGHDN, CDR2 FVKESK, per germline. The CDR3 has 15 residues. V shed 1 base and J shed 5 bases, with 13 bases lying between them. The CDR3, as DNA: TGTGCCAGCAGCCAAGGGACCACGAGGGGAGATACGCAGTATTTT. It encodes CASSQGTTRGDTQYF.

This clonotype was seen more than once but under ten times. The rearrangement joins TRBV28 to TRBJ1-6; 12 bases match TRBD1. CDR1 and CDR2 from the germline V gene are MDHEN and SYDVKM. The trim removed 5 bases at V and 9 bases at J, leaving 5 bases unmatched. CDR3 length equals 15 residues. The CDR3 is CASSLGTGGSSPLHF. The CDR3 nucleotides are TGTGCCAGCAGTCTCGGGACAGGGGGCAGTTCACCCCTCCACTTT.

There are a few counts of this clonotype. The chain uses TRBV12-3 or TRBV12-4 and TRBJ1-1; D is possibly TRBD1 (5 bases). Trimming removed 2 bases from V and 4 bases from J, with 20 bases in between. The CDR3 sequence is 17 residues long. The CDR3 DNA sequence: TGTGCCAGCAGTTTAAAATTGTGGGGCCCTAAGGGCACTGAAGCTTTCTTT. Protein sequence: CASSLKLWGPKGTEAFF.

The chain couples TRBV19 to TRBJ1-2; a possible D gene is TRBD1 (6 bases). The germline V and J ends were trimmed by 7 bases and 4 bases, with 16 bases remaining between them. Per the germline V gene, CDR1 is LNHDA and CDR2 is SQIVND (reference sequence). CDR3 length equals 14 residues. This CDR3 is CASTGGRAVYGYTF. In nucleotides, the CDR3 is TGTGCCAGTACTGGGGGCAGGGCGGTCTATGGCTACACCTTC.

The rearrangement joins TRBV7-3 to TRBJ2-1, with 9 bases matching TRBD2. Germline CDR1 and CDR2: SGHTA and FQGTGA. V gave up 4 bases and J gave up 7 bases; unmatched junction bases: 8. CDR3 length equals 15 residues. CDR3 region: CASSSLRGRGNEQFF. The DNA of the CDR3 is TGTGCCAGCAGCTCCCTTCGCGGGAGGGGAAATGAGCAGTTCTTC.

The CDR3 sequence is CASSQGSNEQYF. CDR3 in DNA: TGTGCCAGCAGTCAGGGGAGTAATGAGCAGTACTTC. V is TRBV12-3 or TRBV12-4 and J is TRBJ2-7; perhaps TRBD1 as D (6 bases). V lost 5 bases, J lost 7 bases, and 12 bases lay in between. The CDR3 runs to 12 residues.

The CDR3 is CAWWTLGTDTQYF. CDR3 bases: TGTGCCTGGTGGACTCTCGGCACAGATACGCAGTATTTT. J is TRBJ2-3 and V is TRBV30; D might be TRBD2 (5 bases). Trimming cost V 5 bases and J 1 base, with 10 bases left between them. The CDR3 has 13 residues. Germline V gene lookup returns CDR1 GTSNPN and CDR2 SVGIG (reference sequence).

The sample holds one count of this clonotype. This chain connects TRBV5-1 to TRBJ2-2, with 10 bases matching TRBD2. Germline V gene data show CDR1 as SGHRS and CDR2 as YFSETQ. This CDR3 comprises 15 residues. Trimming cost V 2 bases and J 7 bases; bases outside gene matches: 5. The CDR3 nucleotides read TGCGCCAGCAGCTTAGCGGGAGGGCCCGTCGGGGAGCTGTTTTTT. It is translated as CASSLAGGPVGELFF.

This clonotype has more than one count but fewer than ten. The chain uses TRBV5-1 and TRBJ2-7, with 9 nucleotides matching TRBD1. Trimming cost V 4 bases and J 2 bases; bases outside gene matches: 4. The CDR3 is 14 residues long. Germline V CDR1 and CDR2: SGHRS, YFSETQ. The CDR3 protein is CASSPRDRAYEQYF. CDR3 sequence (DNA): TGCGCCAGCAGCCCCAGGGACAGGGCCTACGAGCAGTACTTC.

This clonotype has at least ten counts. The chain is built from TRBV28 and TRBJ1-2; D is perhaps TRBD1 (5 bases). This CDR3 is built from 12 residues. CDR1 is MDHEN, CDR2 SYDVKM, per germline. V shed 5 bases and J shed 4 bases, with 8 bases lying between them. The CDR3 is CASSPDSYGYTF. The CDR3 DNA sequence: TGTGCCAGCAGTCCCGACAGCTATGGCTACACCTTC.

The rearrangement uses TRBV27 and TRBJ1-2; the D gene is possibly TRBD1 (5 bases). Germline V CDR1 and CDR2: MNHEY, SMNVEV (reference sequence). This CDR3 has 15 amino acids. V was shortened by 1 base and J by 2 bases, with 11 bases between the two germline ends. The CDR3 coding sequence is TGTGCCAGCAGTTTATACCGTCAGGGAAACTATGGCTACACCTTC. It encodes CASSLYRQGNYGYTF.

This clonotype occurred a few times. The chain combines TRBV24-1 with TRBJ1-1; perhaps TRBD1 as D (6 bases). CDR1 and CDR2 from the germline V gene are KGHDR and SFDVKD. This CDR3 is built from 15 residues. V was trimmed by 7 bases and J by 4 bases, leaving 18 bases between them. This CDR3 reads CATSSSGERATEAFF. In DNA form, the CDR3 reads TGTGCCACCAGCAGCTCAGGGGAGCGGGCCACTGAAGCTTTCTTT.

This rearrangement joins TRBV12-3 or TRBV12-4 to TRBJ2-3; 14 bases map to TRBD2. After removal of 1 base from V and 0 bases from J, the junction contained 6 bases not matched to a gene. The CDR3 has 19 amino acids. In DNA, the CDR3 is TGTGCCAGCAGTTTAGGGGACGGACTAGCGGGAGGTAGCACAGATACGCAGTATTTT. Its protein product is CASSLGDGLAGGSTDTQYF.

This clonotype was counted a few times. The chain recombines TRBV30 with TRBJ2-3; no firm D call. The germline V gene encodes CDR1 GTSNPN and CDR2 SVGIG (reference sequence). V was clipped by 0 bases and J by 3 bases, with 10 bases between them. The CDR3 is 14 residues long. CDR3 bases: TGTGCCTGGAGTGTAGGCGGTGGGACAGATACGCAGTATTTT. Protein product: CAWSVGGGTDTQYF.

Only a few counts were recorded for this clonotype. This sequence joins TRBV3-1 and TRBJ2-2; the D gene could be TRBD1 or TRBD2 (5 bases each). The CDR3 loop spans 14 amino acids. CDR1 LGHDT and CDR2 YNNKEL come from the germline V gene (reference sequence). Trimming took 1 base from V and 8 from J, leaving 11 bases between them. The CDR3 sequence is CASSQGGVRGELFF. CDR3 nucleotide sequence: TGTGCCAGCAGCCAAGGAGGGGTCCGGGGGGAGCTGTTTTTT. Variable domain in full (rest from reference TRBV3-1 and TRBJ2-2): DTAVSQTPKYLVTQMGNDKSIKCEQNLGHDTMYWYKQDSKKFLKIMFSYNNKELIINETVPNRFSPKSPDKAHLNLHINSLELGDSAVYFCASSQGGVRGELFFGEGSRLTVL.

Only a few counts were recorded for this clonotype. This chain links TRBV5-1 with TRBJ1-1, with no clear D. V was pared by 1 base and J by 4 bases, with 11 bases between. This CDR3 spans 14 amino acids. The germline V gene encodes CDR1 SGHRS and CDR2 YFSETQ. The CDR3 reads CASSLLSRSTEAFF. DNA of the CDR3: TGCGCCAGCAGCTTGTTATCCAGAAGCACTGAAGCTTTCTTT.

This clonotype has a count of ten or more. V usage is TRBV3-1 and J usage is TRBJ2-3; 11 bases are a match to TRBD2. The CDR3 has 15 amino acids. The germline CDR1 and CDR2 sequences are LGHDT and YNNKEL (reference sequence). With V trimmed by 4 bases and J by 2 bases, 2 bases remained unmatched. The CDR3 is CASSLLAGDTDTQYF. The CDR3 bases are TGTGCCAGCAGCCTACTAGCGGGAGACACAGATACGCAGTATTTT.

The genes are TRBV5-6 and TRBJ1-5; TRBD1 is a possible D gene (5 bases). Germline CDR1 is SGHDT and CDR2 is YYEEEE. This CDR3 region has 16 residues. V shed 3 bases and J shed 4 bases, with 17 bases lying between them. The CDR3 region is CASSSGTGVGNQPQHF. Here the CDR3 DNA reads TGTGCCAGCAGCTCCGGAACAGGAGTAGGGAATCAGCCCCAGCATTTT. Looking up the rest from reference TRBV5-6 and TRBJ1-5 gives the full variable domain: DAGVTQSPTHLIKTRGQQVTLRCSPKSGHDTVSWYQQALGQGPQFIFQYYEEEERQRGNFPDRFSGHQFPNYSSELNVNALLLGDSALYLCASSSGTGVGNQPQHFGDGTRLSIL.

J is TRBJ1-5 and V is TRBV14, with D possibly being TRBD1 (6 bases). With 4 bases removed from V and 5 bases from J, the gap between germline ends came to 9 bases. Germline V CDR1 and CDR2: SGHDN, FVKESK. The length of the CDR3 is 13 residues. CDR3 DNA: TGTGCCAGCAGCCCCGGGGGCGATCAGCCCCAGCATTTT. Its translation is CASSPGGDQPQHF.

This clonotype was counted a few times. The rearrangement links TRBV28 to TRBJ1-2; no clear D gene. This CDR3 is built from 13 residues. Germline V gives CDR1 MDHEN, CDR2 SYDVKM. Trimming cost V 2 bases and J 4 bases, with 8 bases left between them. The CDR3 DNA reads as TGTGCCAGCAGTTTACGGGGTTTCTATGGCTACACCTTC. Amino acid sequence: CASSLRGFYGYTF.

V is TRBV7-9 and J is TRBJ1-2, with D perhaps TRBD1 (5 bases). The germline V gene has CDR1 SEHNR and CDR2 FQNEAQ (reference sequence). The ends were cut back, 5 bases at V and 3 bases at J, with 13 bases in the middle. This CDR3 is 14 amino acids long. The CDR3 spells CASSVGPPDYGYTF. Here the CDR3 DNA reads TGTGCCAGCAGCGTGGGACCCCCGGACTATGGCTACACCTTC.

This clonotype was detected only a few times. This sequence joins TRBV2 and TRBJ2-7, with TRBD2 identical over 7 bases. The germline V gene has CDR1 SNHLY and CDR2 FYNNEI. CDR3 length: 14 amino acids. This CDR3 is CASDKGGSTYEQYF. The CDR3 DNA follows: TGTGCGTCCGACAAGGGCGGGAGCACCTACGAGCAGTACTTC.